The 26 T cell receptor beta chains in this list originate from one sample, sequenced in a study of T cells after yellow fever vaccination. TCRdb fed the 5' RACE reads into MiXCR, producing one record per CDR3 protein. The table records some 400,000 distinct CDR3 sequences, roughly 20% of them present only once. Here the sequenced sample was PBMCs, taken before the yellow fever booster vaccination. Receptor source: a man aged 18-30 years who received the YFV17D yellow fever vaccine.

CDR3 DNA: TGCGCCAGCAGCCAGACCGGACAGTCTAGTCAGCCCCAGCATTTT. Translation gives CASSQTGQSSQPQHF. The J gene is TRBJ1-5, the V gene TRBV4-1, with TRBD1 as a possible D gene (6 bases). V lost 3 bases and J 6 bases, leaving 15 bases between the germline ends. Germline V gene sequence: CDR1 MGHRA, CDR2 YSYEKL. This CDR3 has 15 residues.

In its sample, this clonotype was seen a few times. V and J are TRBV20-1 and TRBJ1-1, with a tentative D call TRBD1 (6 bases). The CDR3 extends over 14 amino acids. The V and J ends lost 6 bases and 1 base respectively, with 15 bases between them. Germline V gives CDR1 DFQATT, CDR2 SNEGSKA (reference sequence). CDR3 sequence: CSALRGTGNTEAFF. As DNA, the CDR3 is TGCAGTGCGCTCAGGGGTACCGGGAACACTGAAGCTTTCTTT.

The gene calls are TRBV7-9 and TRBJ2-1, with unresolved D. There are 12 residues in the CDR3. Germline V lookup: CDR1 SEHNR, CDR2 FQNEAQ (reference sequence). The V end was cut by 5 bases, the J end by 9 bases, with 11 bases between. The CDR3 coding sequence is TGTGCCAGCAGCCCCATGGCCGGTGAGCAGTTCTTC. As protein: CASSPMAGEQFF. Supplemented by reference TRBV7-9 and TRBJ2-1, the full variable domain reads DTGVSQNPRHKITKRGQNVTFRCDPISEHNRLYWYRQTLGQGPEFLTYFQNEAQLEKSRLLSDRFSAERPKGSFSTLEIQRTEQGDSAMYLCASSPMAGEQFFGPGTRLTVL.

The chain joins TRBV7-8 to TRBJ1-2; D uncertain. CDR3 length equals 16 residues. CDR1 SGHVS and CDR2 FQNEAQ come from the germline V gene. Trimming took off 1 base at V and 3 bases at J, with 15 bases between the two ends. CDR3 residues: CASSLGTGPAYYGYTF. CDR3 nucleotides: TGTGCCAGCAGCTTAGGGACCGGGCCCGCGTACTATGGCTACACCTTC.

V and J are TRBV2 and TRBJ2-1, with D uncertain. In germline, CDR1 is SNHLY, CDR2 FYNNEI. Trimming took 7 bases from V and 0 from J, leaving 13 bases between them. This CDR3 spans 15 amino acids. Here the CDR3 reads CASTLYTASYNEQFF. CDR3 DNA sequence: TGTGCCAGCACCCTCTACACGGCCTCCTACAATGAGCAGTTCTTC.

The chain carries TRBV6-5 and TRBJ2-7; D may be TRBD2 (6 bases). Germline V gives CDR1 MNHEY, CDR2 SVGAGI. V was shortened by 7 bases and J by 6 bases, with 10 bases between the two germline ends. The CDR3 totals 11 residues. The CDR3 coding sequence is TGTGCCAGCACCCACGGGGGCGAGCAGTACGTC. Translating gives CASTHGGEQYV.

This clonotype was picked up a small number of times. The chain recombines TRBV20-1 with TRBJ1-5, with TRBD1 identical over 8 bases. CDR1 DFQATT and CDR2 SNEGSKA come from the germline V gene (reference sequence). The CDR3 consists of 13 residues. V trimming: 6 bases; J trimming: 6 bases; junction bases outside the gene matches: 7. The CDR3 DNA reads TGCAGTGCCCCCGGACAGGGAGGTCAGCCCCAGCATTTT. Its protein product is CSAPGQGGQPQHF.

This clonotype was observed a few times. V and J are TRBV24-1 and TRBJ1-2; perhaps TRBD1 as D (6 bases). Trimming removed 6 bases from V and 8 bases from J, with 15 bases in between. The CDR3 has 13 residues. CDR1 KGHDR and CDR2 SFDVKD come from the germline V gene. The CDR3 sequence: CATSKTGSAGYTF. Here the CDR3 DNA reads TGTGCCACCAGTAAAACAGGGTCTGCGGGCTACACCTTC.

The chain links TRBV11-2 to TRBJ2-3, with TRBD1 matching over 8 bases. V lost 1 base to trimming and J lost 6 bases; unmatched junction nucleotides: 9. CDR1 is SGHAT and CDR2 is FQNNGV in the germline V gene. This CDR3 contains 16 residues. The CDR3 DNA sequence: TGTGCCAGCAGCTTAGCGGGGAGGCCAGGGGGCGATACGCAGTATTTT. Translated: CASSLAGRPGGDTQYF.

This clonotype was observed a handful of times. This chain joins TRBV5-1 and TRBJ2-1; 9 bases align to TRBD1. This CDR3 is built from 15 residues. From germline, CDR1 is SGHRS and CDR2 YFSETQ. V dropped 4 bases and J dropped 6; count of bases not matched to a gene: 8. CDR3 nucleotide sequence: TGCGCCAGCAGCCCCGGGACAGGGAAGGGCAATGAGCAGTTCTTC. Amino acid sequence: CASSPGTGKGNEQFF.

This chain connects TRBV11-2 to TRBJ2-5; 10 nucleotides line up with TRBD2. V trimming: 0 bases; J trimming: 7 bases; junction bases outside the gene matches: 14. Per the germline V gene, CDR1 is SGHAT and CDR2 is FQNNGV. CDR3 length: 18 residues. CDR3 residues: CASSLDRAGGPIGATQYF. The CDR3 DNA reads as TGTGCCAGCAGCTTAGATCGAGCGGGGGGGCCTATTGGGGCGACCCAGTACTTC.

The chain couples TRBV9 to TRBJ1-5; no reliable D call. The germline V and J ends were trimmed by 4 bases and 5 bases, with 13 bases remaining between them. Germline V gene lookup returns CDR1 SGDLS and CDR2 YYNGEE. This CDR3 is 14 amino acids long. CDR3 amino acids: CASSPSIRDQPQHF. The CDR3 coding sequence is TGTGCCAGCAGCCCATCCATAAGGGATCAGCCCCAGCATTTT.

The V and J genes are TRBV4-2 and TRBJ1-5; tentatively, D is TRBD1 (5 bases). Germline V CDR1 and CDR2: LGHNA, YNFKEQ. The CDR3 extends over 14 amino acids. V was clipped by 1 base and J by 7 bases, with 11 bases between them. The CDR3 nucleotides read TGTGCCAGCAGCCAAGCCAGGGCTCTCCAGCCCCAGCATTTT. Amino acid sequence: CASSQARALQPQHF.

The chain employs TRBV18 and TRBJ2-3; 7 bases align to TRBD2. V was clipped by 3 bases and J by 0 bases; unmatched bases: 3. Germline loops: CDR1 KGHSH, CDR2 LQKENI. The CDR3 spans 15 residues. As DNA, the CDR3 is TGTGCCAGCTCACCGGGGAGGGCCAGCACAGATACGCAGTATTTT. Translation: CASSPGRASTDTQYF.

J is TRBJ1-2 and V is TRBV18; D unresolved. This CDR3 spans 19 amino acids. V was pared by 1 base and J by 0 bases, with 21 bases between. Germline values: CDR1 KGHSH, CDR2 LQKENI. CDR3 coding DNA: TGTGCCAGCTCACCACTACCCCCGGCAAGAGACCTTTCTAACTATGGCTACACCTTC. As protein: CASSPLPPARDLSNYGYTF.

The gene calls are TRBV20-1 and TRBJ2-3; 7 bases map to TRBD1. CDR1 is DFQATT and CDR2 is SNEGSKA in the germline V gene (reference sequence). The V gene end was trimmed by 1 base and the J gene end by 0 bases; junction bases not matched to a gene: 7. CDR3 length equals 16 residues. The CDR3 protein is CSARVAGTASTDTQYF. The CDR3 DNA sequence: TGCAGTGCTAGAGTGGCTGGGACAGCTAGCACAGATACGCAGTATTTT.

This clonotype was seen more than once but under ten times. The rearrangement uses TRBV7-2 and TRBJ2-3, with a tentative D call TRBD1 (6 bases). CDR3 length: 15 amino acids. V was clipped by 0 bases and J by 8 bases, with 15 bases between them. The germline V gene encodes CDR1 SGHTA and CDR2 FQGNSA. The CDR3 protein is CASSLAGAAPRTQYF. DNA for the CDR3: TGTGCCAGCAGCTTAGCGGGGGCTGCGCCTCGTACGCAGTATTTT.

This clonotype was found a few times. This chain connects TRBV7-9 to TRBJ2-7; a weak D match, TRBD1 (5 bases). The CDR3 extends over 12 amino acids. Trimming left V 3 bases short and J 3 bases short, with 6 bases between. Germline CDR1 is SEHNR and CDR2 is FQNEAQ (reference sequence). CDR3 nucleotide sequence: TGTGCCAGCAGCTTTCAGGGCTACGAGCAGTACGTC. Its protein product is CASSFQGYEQYV.

This clonotype was picked up a small number of times. V is TRBV20-1 and J is TRBJ1-2, with D unclear. The CDR3 is made up of 12 amino acids. Trimming took off 0 bases at V and 8 bases at J, with 10 bases between the two ends. Germline assignment: CDR1 DFQATT and CDR2 SNEGSKA (reference sequence). The CDR3 bases are TGCAGTGCTAGAGACGGGATTAGAGGCTACACCTTC. Translating gives CSARDGIRGYTF.

V usage is TRBV6-5 and J usage is TRBJ1-3, with no clear D. Germline values: CDR1 MNHEY, CDR2 SVGAGI. The CDR3 extends over 14 amino acids. V was clipped by 7 bases and J by 0 bases, with 10 bases between them. In DNA form, the CDR3 reads TGTGCCAGCATCGCCGACCGCTCTGGAAACACCATATATTTT. Amino acid sequence: CASIADRSGNTIYF.

This clonotype came up a few times. The V gene is TRBV20-1, the J gene TRBJ1-4; D ambiguous. The CDR3 totals 13 residues. V lost 6 bases, J lost 7 bases, and 15 bases lay in between. CDR1 and CDR2 from the germline V gene are DFQATT and SNEGSKA (reference sequence). The CDR3 loop is CSADGIEGEKLFF. CDR3 DNA sequence: TGCAGTGCCGACGGCATAGAAGGTGAAAAACTGTTTTTT.

The rearrangement uses TRBV6-2 or TRBV6-3 and TRBJ2-7; no definite D call. The germline V gene encodes CDR1 MNHEY and CDR2 SVGEGT. V lost 7 bases, J lost 0 bases, and 16 bases lay in between. The CDR3 sequence is 15 residues long. The CDR3 sequence is CASKFFGPSSYEQYF. In nucleotides, the CDR3 is TGTGCCAGCAAATTTTTTGGTCCCTCCTCCTACGAGCAGTACTTC.

In this sample, this clonotype turned up a few times. The rearrangement links TRBV15 to TRBJ1-4; D is possibly TRBD1 (5 bases). The germline V and J ends were trimmed by 4 bases and 3 bases, with 9 bases remaining between them. The CDR3 loop spans 14 amino acids. Germline V gives CDR1 LNHNV, CDR2 YYDKDF (reference sequence). The DNA for the CDR3 is TGTGCCACCAGCAACCTACAGGCTAATGAAAAACTGTTTTTT. This gives the protein CATSNLQANEKLFF.

This clonotype was seen only a few times. The chain combines TRBV4-1 with TRBJ2-5; D unresolved. Germline-derived CDR1 and CDR2 are MGHRA and YSYEKL. The CDR3 runs to 14 residues. V lost 0 bases, J lost 4 bases, and 9 bases lay in between. This chain's CDR3 is CASSQEEDGETQYF. The CDR3 bases are TGCGCCAGCAGCCAAGAAGAGGATGGAGAGACCCAGTACTTC.

This clonotype appeared a few times. This sequence joins TRBV20-1 and TRBJ2-1; 7 bases are a match to TRBD2. V lost 4 bases and J lost 6; bases outside the gene matches: 9. The CDR3 has 14 amino acids. Germline-derived CDR1 and CDR2 are DFQATT and SNEGSKA (reference sequence). The CDR3, as DNA: TGCAGTGCTACTGCCGGCGGGGGTGCCAATGAGCAGTTCTTC. Amino acid sequence: CSATAGGGANEQFF.

In this sample, this clonotype turned up many times. The chain uses TRBV3-1 and TRBJ1-4; a weak D match, TRBD1 (5 bases). The germline V and J ends were trimmed by 2 bases and 3 bases, with 7 bases remaining between them. CDR3 length: 14 residues. Germline V gene sequence: CDR1 LGHDT, CDR2 YNNKEL (reference sequence). CDR3 nucleotides: TGTGCCAGCAGCCAAACAGGCCCTAATGAAAAACTGTTTTTT. It translates to CASSQTGPNEKLFF.